This is a list of T cell receptor beta chains from one sample in a study of blood T cell repertoires in COVID-19. TCRdb keeps only in-frame clones here, not all; method: immunoSEQ multiplex PCR. The sample includes some 50,000 clones, less than 95% of them seen just once. Source material: peripheral blood. The source is a man in his forties with acute or convalescent COVID-19. Both conserved end residues are part of each CDR3. Fields, in order: clone size, D gene, V gene, J gene, CDR3 protein, CDR3 DNA. A D gene is named only where the DNA matches it firmly. Where a row states a size, it is once, few, many or the class of an expanded clone; other rows omit it.

clone_size: -; d_call: -; v_call: TRBV7-2; j_call: TRBJ1-1; cdr3_aa: CASSQRQNTEAFF; cdr3_nt: TGTGCCAGCAGCCAAAGACAGAACACTGAAGCTTTCTTT
clone_size: -; d_call: TRBD2; v_call: TRBV7-6; j_call: TRBJ2-1; cdr3_aa: CASSQREGQGSYNEQFF; cdr3_nt: TGTGCCAGCAGCCAGCGGGAGGGTCAGGGGTCCTACAATGAGCAGTTCTTC
clone_size: -; d_call: -; v_call: TRBV30; j_call: TRBJ1-1; cdr3_aa: CACGGGGNTEAFF; cdr3_nt: TGTGCCTGTGGCGGCGGTGGAAACACTGAAGCTTTCTTT
clone_size: -; d_call: -; v_call: TRBV29-1; j_call: TRBJ2-5; cdr3_aa: CRGSIPETQYF; cdr3_nt: TGCAGGGGCTCTATCCCAGAGACCCAGTACTTC
clone_size: -; d_call: TRBD1; v_call: TRBV6-2/TRBV6-3; j_call: TRBJ1-2; cdr3_aa: CASSYGQGSSYTF; cdr3_nt: TGTGCCAGCAGTTACGGACAGGGTTCGAGCTACACCTTC
clone_size: -; d_call: -; v_call: TRBV5-6; j_call: TRBJ2-5; cdr3_aa: CASSLEADLIETQYF; cdr3_nt: TGTGCCAGCAGCTTGGAAGCGGACCTAATAGAGACCCAGTACTTC
clone_size: -; d_call: TRBD1; v_call: TRBV19; j_call: TRBJ2-7; cdr3_aa: CASSMTGGLGEQYF; cdr3_nt: TGTGCCAGTAGTATGACAGGGGGATTGGGGGAGCAGTACTTC
clone_size: -; d_call: TRBD2; v_call: TRBV15; j_call: TRBJ2-1; cdr3_aa: CATSSGAGDYNEQFF; cdr3_nt: TGTGCCACCAGCAGCGGTGCGGGAGACTACAATGAGCAGTTCTTC
clone_size: -; d_call: -; v_call: TRBV28; j_call: TRBJ1-1; cdr3_aa: CASSGRGYTEAFF; cdr3_nt: TGTGCCAGCAGTGGTCGGGGTTACACTGAAGCTTTCTTT
clone_size: -; d_call: TRBD1; v_call: TRBV9; j_call: TRBJ2-3; cdr3_aa: CASSVAMGQGGTDTQYF; cdr3_nt: TGTGCCAGCAGCGTAGCGATGGGACAGGGAGGTACAGATACGCAGTATTTT
clone_size: once; d_call: TRBD1; v_call: TRBV10-1; j_call: TRBJ1-1; cdr3_aa: CASSEYNRGTEAFF; cdr3_nt: TGCGCCAGCAGTGAGTACAACAGGGGAACTGAAGCTTTCTTT
clone_size: -; d_call: TRBD2; v_call: TRBV6-2/TRBV6-3; j_call: TRBJ2-7; cdr3_aa: CASSTLAGASYEQYF; cdr3_nt: TGTGCCAGCAGTACATTAGCGGGAGCCTCCTACGAGCAGTACTTC
clone_size: -; d_call: -; v_call: TRBV4-2; j_call: TRBJ1-1; cdr3_aa: CASSPRTVNTEAFF; cdr3_nt: TGTGCCAGCAGCCCGAGGACAGTGAACACTGAAGCTTTCTTT
clone_size: -; d_call: -; v_call: TRBV9; j_call: TRBJ1-4; cdr3_aa: CASSVAGNNEKLFF; cdr3_nt: TGTGCCAGCAGCGTAGCCGGGAATAATGAAAAACTGTTTTTT
clone_size: -; d_call: -; v_call: TRBV6-2/TRBV6-3; j_call: TRBJ1-4; cdr3_aa: CASSYSAANEKLFF; cdr3_nt: TGTGCCAGCAGTTACTCGGCAGCTAATGAAAAACTGTTTTTT
clone_size: once; d_call: -; v_call: TRBV19; j_call: TRBJ2-1; cdr3_aa: CASRMEGPYNEQFF; cdr3_nt: TGTGCCAGTAGGATGGAGGGGCCCTACAATGAGCAGTTCTTC
clone_size: -; d_call: TRBD2; v_call: TRBV3-1/TRBV3-2; j_call: TRBJ2-7; cdr3_aa: CASSQELAGGGVYEQYF; cdr3_nt: TGTGCCAGCAGCCAAGAGCTTGCGGGAGGGGGGGTTTACGAGCAGTACTTC
clone_size: -; d_call: TRBD1; v_call: TRBV18; j_call: TRBJ1-2; cdr3_aa: CASSPSGQDYGYTF; cdr3_nt: TGTGCCAGCTCACCATCTGGACAGGACTATGGCTACACCTTC
clone_size: -; d_call: TRBD1; v_call: TRBV5-1; j_call: TRBJ1-2; cdr3_aa: CASSIDRVGYTF; cdr3_nt: TGCGCCAGCAGCATTGACAGGGTCGGCTACACCTTC
clone_size: -; d_call: TRBD1; v_call: TRBV5-1; j_call: TRBJ1-4; cdr3_aa: CASKETGMMGEKLFF; cdr3_nt: TGCGCCAGCAAAGAGACAGGGATGATGGGTGAAAAACTGTTTTTT
clone_size: -; d_call: TRBD1; v_call: TRBV5-1; j_call: TRBJ1-3; cdr3_aa: CASSFHRDSRNTIYF; cdr3_nt: TGCGCCAGCAGCTTCCACAGGGACAGTAGAAACACCATATATTTT
clone_size: -; d_call: TRBD1; v_call: TRBV29-1; j_call: TRBJ1-2; cdr3_aa: CSASDRGSYGYTF; cdr3_nt: TGCAGCGCGTCAGACAGGGGTAGCTATGGCTACACCTTC
clone_size: -; d_call: TRBD1; v_call: TRBV30; j_call: TRBJ1-5; cdr3_aa: CAWTQGNRQPQHF; cdr3_nt: TGTGCCTGGACACAGGGGAATCGGCAGCCCCAGCATTTT
clone_size: -; d_call: -; v_call: TRBV2; j_call: TRBJ2-4; cdr3_aa: CASSEEGGNIQYF; cdr3_nt: TGTGCCAGCAGTGAAGAGGGGGGGAACATTCAGTACTTC
clone_size: -; d_call: -; v_call: TRBV4-2; j_call: TRBJ1-5; cdr3_aa: CASSQAGGNQPQHF; cdr3_nt: TGTGCCAGCAGCCAAGCAGGGGGCAATCAGCCCCAGCATTTT
clone_size: once; d_call: TRBD2; v_call: TRBV7-6; j_call: TRBJ2-1; cdr3_aa: CASSLTSGLYNEQFF; cdr3_nt: TGTGCCAGCAGCTTAACTAGCGGGCTCTACAATGAGCAGTTCTTC
clone_size: -; d_call: -; v_call: TRBV24-1; j_call: TRBJ1-1; cdr3_aa: CATSEAGPNTEAFF; cdr3_nt: TGTGCCACCAGTGAAGCAGGCCCGAACACTGAAGCTTTCTTT
clone_size: few; d_call: TRBD1; v_call: TRBV18; j_call: TRBJ2-5; cdr3_aa: CASSPGTGGETQYF; cdr3_nt: TGTGCCAGCTCACCAGGGACAGGGGGAGAGACCCAGTACTTC
clone_size: -; d_call: -; v_call: TRBV25-1; j_call: TRBJ1-1; cdr3_aa: CASSPQGSNTEAFF; cdr3_nt: TGTGCCAGCAGTCCCCAGGGTTCGAACACTGAAGCTTTCTTT
clone_size: -; d_call: -; v_call: TRBV27; j_call: TRBJ1-5; cdr3_aa: CASSLRGGSQPQHF; cdr3_nt: TGTGCCAGCAGTTTGAGGGGGGGGTCTCAGCCCCAGCATTTT
clone_size: -; d_call: -; v_call: TRBV5-1; j_call: TRBJ2-3; cdr3_aa: CASSLATVGGGTDTQYF; cdr3_nt: TGCGCCAGCAGCTTGGCCACAGTAGGAGGCGGCACAGATACGCAGTATTTT
clone_size: -; d_call: TRBD2; v_call: TRBV4-2; j_call: TRBJ2-1; cdr3_aa: CASSHGIAGGPHNEQFF; cdr3_nt: TGTGCCAGCAGCCACGGTATAGCGGGAGGGCCCCACAATGAGCAGTTCTTC
clone_size: -; d_call: -; v_call: TRBV19; j_call: TRBJ2-7; cdr3_aa: CASSIRHSSAEQYF; cdr3_nt: TGTGCCAGTAGTATTAGACACAGCTCAGCCGAGCAGTACTTC
clone_size: -; d_call: TRBD1; v_call: TRBV12-5; j_call: TRBJ1-5; cdr3_aa: CASGPDRGGQPQHF; cdr3_nt: TGTGCTAGTGGCCCGGACAGGGGAGGGCAGCCCCAGCATTTT
clone_size: few; d_call: -; v_call: TRBV11-2; j_call: TRBJ2-5; cdr3_aa: CASSPGGTQYF; cdr3_nt: TGTGCCAGCAGCCCCGGAGGGACCCAGTACTTC
clone_size: -; d_call: -; v_call: TRBV19; j_call: TRBJ1-5; cdr3_aa: CASSMARPSNQPQHF; cdr3_nt: TGTGCCAGTAGTATGGCCCGTCCCTCCAATCAGCCCCAGCATTTT
clone_size: -; d_call: TRBD2; v_call: TRBV29-1; j_call: TRBJ2-1; cdr3_aa: CSVPTGGVNEQFF; cdr3_nt: TGCAGCGTGCCGACGGGGGGGGTCAATGAGCAGTTCTTC
clone_size: once; d_call: -; v_call: TRBV13; j_call: TRBJ1-2; cdr3_aa: CASSFMTVIGYTF; cdr3_nt: TGTGCCAGCAGCTTCATGACAGTTATTGGCTACACCTTC
clone_size: -; d_call: TRBD2; v_call: TRBV20-1; j_call: TRBJ2-7; cdr3_aa: CSASSRGLAGRYEQYF; cdr3_nt: TGCAGTGCTAGTTCTAGGGGTCTAGCGGGAAGATACGAGCAGTACTTC
clone_size: -; d_call: -; v_call: TRBV13; j_call: TRBJ1-6; cdr3_aa: CASSLAGGPSPLHF; cdr3_nt: TGTGCCAGCAGCTTAGCCGGGGGGCCTTCACCCCTCCACTTT
clone_size: -; d_call: -; v_call: TRBV5-6; j_call: TRBJ2-7; cdr3_aa: CASSFRSRAYEQYF; cdr3_nt: TGTGCCAGCAGCTTTCGGAGTCGCGCCTACGAGCAGTACTTC
clone_size: -; d_call: TRBD1; v_call: TRBV28; j_call: TRBJ2-1; cdr3_aa: CASSLRGRANNEQFF; cdr3_nt: TGTGCCAGCAGTTTAAGGGGGCGGGCCAACAATGAGCAGTTCTTC
clone_size: -; d_call: -; v_call: TRBV14; j_call: TRBJ1-4; cdr3_aa: CASSQGDPKLFF; cdr3_nt: TGTGCCAGCAGCCAAGGAGATCCGAAACTGTTTTTT
clone_size: -; d_call: TRBD2; v_call: TRBV10-3; j_call: TRBJ2-5; cdr3_aa: CAIQSRRLAEETQYF; cdr3_nt: TGTGCCATCCAAAGCCGGCGGCTAGCGGAAGAGACCCAGTACTTC